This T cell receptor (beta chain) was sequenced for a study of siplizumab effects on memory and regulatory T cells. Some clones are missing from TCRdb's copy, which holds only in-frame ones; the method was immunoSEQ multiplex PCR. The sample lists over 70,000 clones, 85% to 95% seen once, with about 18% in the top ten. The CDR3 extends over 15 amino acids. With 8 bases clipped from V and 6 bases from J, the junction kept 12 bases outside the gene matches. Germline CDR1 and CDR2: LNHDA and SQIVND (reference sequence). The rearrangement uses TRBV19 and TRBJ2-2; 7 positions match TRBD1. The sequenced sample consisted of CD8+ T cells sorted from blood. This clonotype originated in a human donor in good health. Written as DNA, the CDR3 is TGTGCCAGTTGTTTCGACAGGGAAGGGGCCGGGGAGCTGTTTTTT. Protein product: CASCFDREGAGELFF.